The entry that follows covers one TCR beta chain sequence. The antigen remains unidentified. Germline V lookup: CDR1 MNHEY, CDR2 SVGAGI. The J segment lost 4 bases and the V segment lost 6 bases, leaving 5 bases of the junction unmatched. The CDR3 runs 13 residues. The source of the sample is a study of shared clonotypes between healthy human individuals. Broader study findings: Naive subsets generally had larger estimated richness than memory subsets. The study found lower generation probabilities in non-shared clonotypes than in those shared by all four donors.

It was at deep level that the assay was run. Sorted subsets were amplified in replicate PCRs using 200 ng DNA, around 30,000 T cell genomes. Sequencing used immunoSEQ multiplex PCR; TCRdb keeps in-frame clones, though not all of them. This sample has approximately 530,000 clones, with less than 96% found just once. The sample consisted of naive CD4+ T cells sorted from blood. Described subset: CD45RA+ positively selected. The sequence came from a woman younger than 45 in good health. The genes are TRBV6-5 and TRBJ2-7; 8 positions agree with TRBD1. CDR3 in DNA: TGTGCCAGCAGAGCCGGGACAGGTTACGAGCAGTACTTC. Its protein is CASRAGTGYEQYF.